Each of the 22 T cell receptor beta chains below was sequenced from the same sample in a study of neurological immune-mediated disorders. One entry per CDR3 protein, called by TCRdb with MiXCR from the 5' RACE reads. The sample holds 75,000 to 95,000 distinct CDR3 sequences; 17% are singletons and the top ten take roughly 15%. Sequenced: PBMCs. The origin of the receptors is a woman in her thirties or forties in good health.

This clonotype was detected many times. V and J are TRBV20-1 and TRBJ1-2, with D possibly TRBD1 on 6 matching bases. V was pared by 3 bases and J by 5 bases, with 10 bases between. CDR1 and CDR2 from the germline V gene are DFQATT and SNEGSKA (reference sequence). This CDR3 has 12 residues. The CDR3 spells CSARGGPYGYTF. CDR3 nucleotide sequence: TGCAGTGCTAGGGGGGGCCCTTATGGCTACACCTTC.

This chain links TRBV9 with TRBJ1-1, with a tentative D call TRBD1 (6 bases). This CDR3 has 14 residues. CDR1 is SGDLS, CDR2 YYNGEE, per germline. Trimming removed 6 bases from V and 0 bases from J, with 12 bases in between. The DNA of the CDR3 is TGTGCCAGCACACAGGGAGGGTTGAACACTGAAGCTTTCTTT. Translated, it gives CASTQGGLNTEAFF.

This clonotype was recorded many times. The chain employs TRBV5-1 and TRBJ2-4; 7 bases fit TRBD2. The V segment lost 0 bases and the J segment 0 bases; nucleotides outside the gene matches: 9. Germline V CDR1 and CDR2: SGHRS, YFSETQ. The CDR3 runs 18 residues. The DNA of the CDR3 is TGCGCCAGCAGCTTGGCAGTCCTAGCGGAACTAGCCAAAAACATTCAGTACTTC. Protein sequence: CASSLAVLAELAKNIQYF.

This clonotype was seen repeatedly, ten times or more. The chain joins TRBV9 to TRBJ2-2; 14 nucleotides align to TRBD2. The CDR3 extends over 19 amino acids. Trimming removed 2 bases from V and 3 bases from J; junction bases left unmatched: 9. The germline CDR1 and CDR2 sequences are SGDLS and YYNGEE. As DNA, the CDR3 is TGTGCCAGCAGCGTCGGTTGGGGGACTAGCGGGGGCCACACCGGGGAGCTGTTTTTT. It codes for CASSVGWGTSGGHTGELFF.

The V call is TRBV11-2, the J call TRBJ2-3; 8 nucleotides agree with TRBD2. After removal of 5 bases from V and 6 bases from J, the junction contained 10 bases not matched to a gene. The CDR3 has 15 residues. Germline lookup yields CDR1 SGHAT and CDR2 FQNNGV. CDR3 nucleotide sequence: TGTGCCAGCAGCCCAGCAGCGGGGGTTTCCGATACGCAGTATTTT. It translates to CASSPAAGVSDTQYF.

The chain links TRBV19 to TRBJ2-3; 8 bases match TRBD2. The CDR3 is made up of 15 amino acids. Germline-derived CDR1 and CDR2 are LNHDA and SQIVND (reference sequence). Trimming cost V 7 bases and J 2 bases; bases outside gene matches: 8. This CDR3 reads CASNDGGADTDTQYF. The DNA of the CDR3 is TGTGCCAGTAACGACGGGGGGGCTGACACAGATACGCAGTATTTT.

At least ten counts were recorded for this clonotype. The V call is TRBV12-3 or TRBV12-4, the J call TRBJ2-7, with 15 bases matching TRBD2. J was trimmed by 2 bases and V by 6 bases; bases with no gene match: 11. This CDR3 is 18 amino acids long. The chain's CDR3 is CASRGPGLAGGSAYEQYF. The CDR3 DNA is TGTGCCAGCAGGGGCCCGGGACTAGCGGGGGGTTCTGCCTACGAGCAGTACTTC.

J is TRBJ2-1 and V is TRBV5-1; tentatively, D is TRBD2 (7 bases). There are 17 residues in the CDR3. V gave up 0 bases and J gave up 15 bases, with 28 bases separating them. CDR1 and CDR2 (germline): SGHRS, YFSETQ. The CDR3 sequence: CASSLERGGLAYNERFF. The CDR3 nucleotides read TGCGCCAGCAGCTTGGAAAGGGGGGGCCTGGCCTACAATGAGAGGTTCTTC.

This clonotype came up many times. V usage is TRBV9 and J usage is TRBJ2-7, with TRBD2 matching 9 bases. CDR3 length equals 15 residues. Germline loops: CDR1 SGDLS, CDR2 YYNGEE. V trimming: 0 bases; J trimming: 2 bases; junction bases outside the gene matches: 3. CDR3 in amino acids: CASSVGASGAYEQYF. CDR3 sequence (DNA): TGTGCCAGCAGCGTAGGGGCTAGCGGGGCCTACGAGCAGTACTTC.

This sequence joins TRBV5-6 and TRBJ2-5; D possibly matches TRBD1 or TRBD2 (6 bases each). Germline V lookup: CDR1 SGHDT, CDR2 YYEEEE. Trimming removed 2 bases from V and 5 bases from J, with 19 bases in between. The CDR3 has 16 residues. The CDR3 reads CASSFLGGVVMETQYF. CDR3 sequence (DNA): TGTGCCAGCAGCTTTCTGGGGGGCGTCGTAATGGAGACCCAGTACTTC. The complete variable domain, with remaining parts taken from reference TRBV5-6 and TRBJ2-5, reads DAGVTQSPTHLIKTRGQQVTLRCSPKSGHDTVSWYQQALGQGPQFIFQYYEEEERQRGNFPDRFSGHQFPNYSSELNVNALLLGDSALYLCASSFLGGVVMETQYFGPGTRLLVL.

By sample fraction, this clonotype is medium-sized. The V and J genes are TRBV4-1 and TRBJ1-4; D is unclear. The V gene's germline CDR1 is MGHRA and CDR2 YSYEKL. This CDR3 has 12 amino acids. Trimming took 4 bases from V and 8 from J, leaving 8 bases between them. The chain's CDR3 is CASSLNGEKLFF. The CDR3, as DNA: TGCGCCAGCAGCCTCAATGGGGAAAAACTGTTTTTT.

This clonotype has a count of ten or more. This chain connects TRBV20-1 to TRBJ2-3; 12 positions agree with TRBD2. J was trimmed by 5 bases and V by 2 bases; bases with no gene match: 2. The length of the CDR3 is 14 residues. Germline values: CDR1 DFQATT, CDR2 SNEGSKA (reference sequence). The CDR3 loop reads CSARKTSGGDTQYF. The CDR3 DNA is TGCAGTGCTAGAAAGACTAGCGGGGGAGATACGCAGTATTTT.

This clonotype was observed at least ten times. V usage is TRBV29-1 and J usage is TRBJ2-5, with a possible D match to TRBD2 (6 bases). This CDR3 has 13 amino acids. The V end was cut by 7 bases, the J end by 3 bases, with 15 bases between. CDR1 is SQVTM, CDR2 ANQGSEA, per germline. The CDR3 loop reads CSALPGVEETQYF. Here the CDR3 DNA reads TGCAGCGCCCTCCCGGGGGTTGAAGAGACCCAGTACTTC.

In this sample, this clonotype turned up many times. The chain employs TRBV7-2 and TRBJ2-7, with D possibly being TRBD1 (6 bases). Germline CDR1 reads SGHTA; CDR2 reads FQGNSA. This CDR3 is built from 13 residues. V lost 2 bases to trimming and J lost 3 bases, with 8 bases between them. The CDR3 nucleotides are TGTGCCAGCAGCTTAACCAGGGGCTACGAGCAGTACGTC. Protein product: CASSLTRGYEQYV.

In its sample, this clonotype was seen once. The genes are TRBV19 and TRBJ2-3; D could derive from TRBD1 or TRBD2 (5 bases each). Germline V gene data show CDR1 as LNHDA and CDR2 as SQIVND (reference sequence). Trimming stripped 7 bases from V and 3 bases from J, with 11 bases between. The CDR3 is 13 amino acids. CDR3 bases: TGTGCCAGTACGGGGACCGCAACAGATACGCAGTATTTT. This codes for CASTGTATDTQYF.

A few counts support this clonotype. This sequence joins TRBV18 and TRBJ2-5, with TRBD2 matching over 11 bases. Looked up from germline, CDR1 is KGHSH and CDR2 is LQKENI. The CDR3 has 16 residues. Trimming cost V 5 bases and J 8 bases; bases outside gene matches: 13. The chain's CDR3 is CASSSLLAGVPETQYF. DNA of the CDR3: TGTGCCAGCTCATCCCTACTAGCGGGGGTTCCAGAAACCCAGTACTTC.

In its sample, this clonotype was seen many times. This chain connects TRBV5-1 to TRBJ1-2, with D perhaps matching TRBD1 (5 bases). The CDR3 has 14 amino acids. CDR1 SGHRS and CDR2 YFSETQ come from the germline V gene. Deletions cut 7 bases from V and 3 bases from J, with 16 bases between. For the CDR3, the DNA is TGCGCCAGCGGGCCCGGAGGGGTGGACTATGGCTACACCTTC. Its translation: CASGPGGVDYGYTF. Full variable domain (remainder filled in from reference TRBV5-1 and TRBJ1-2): KAGVTQTPRYLIKTRGQQVTLSCSPISGHRSVSWYQQTPGQGLQFLFEYFSETQRNKGNFPGRFSGRQFSNSRSEMNVSTLELGDSALYLCASGPGGVDYGYTFGSGTRLTVV.

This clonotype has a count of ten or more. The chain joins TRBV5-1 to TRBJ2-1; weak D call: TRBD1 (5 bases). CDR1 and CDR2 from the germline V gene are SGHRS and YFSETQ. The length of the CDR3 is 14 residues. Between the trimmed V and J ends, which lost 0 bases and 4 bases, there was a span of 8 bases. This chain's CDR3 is CASSLGQNYNEQFF. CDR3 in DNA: TGCGCCAGCAGCTTGGGACAGAATTACAATGAGCAGTTCTTC.

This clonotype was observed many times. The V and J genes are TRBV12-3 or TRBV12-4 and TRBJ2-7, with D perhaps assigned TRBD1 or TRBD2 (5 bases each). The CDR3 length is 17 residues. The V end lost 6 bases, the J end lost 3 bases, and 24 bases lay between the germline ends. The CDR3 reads CASSSPPLRGTSYEQYF. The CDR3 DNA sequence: TGTGCCAGCAGCTCCCCCCCGTTAAGGGGTACTAGCTACGAGCAGTACTTC.

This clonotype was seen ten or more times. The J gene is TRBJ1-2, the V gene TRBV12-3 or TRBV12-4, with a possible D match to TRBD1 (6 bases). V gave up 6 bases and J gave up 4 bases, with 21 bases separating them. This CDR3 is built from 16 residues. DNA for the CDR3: TGTGCCAGCAGCCCCGACAGGACCGGACGGATCTATGGCTACACCTTC. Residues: CASSPDRTGRIYGYTF.

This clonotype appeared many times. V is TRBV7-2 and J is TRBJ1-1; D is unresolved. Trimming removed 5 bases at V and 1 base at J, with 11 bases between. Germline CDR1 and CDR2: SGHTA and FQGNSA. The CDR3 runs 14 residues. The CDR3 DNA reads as TGTGCCAGCAGCCCCATGACGGGGAACACTGAAGCTTTCTTT. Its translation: CASSPMTGNTEAFF.

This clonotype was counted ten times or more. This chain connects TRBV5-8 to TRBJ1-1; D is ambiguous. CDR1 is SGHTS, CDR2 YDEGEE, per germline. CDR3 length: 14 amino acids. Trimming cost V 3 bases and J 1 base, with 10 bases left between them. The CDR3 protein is CASSSEGGNTEAFF. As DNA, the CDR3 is TGTGCCAGCAGCTCCGAGGGAGGGAACACTGAAGCTTTCTTT.